Listed below are T cell receptor beta chains from one sample, sequenced in a study of OX40 agonist ivuxolimab in advanced cancers. Clones were read by immunoSEQ multiplex PCR, and TCRdb kept only the in-frame ones, dropping some. This table has approximately 70,000 clones, 91% appearing once. The specimen was CD4+ or CD8+ T cells sorted from blood, collected in a trial of the OX40 agonist ivuxolimab. The receptors originated from an adult with an advanced solid tumor such as melanoma, head and neck, liver or kidney cancer. Each CDR3 is given with its conserved first and last residue. The D gene is left open where the match is weak. Expanded clones are given a class, and other clones once, few, many or no size at all.

TRBV10-1,TRBJ2-2,few,.,CASRAGGTGELFF
TRBV19,TRBJ1-6,.,.,CASSPRGAYNSPLHF
TRBV19,TRBJ1-2,.,.,CASNARGEGYGYTF
TRBV5-6,TRBJ2-3,.,.,CASSLHQRGTDTQYF
TRBV9,TRBJ2-5,.,TRBD2,CASSVASAGGIQETQYF
TRBV15,TRBJ1-2,.,.,CATSRDIVGQAYGYTF
TRBV18,TRBJ2-5,.,.,CASSLQGLGQETQYF
TRBV2,TRBJ1-6,.,.,CASRTWYSPLHF
TRBV5-1,TRBJ2-5,.,.,CASSLGDQETQYF
TRBV11-2,TRBJ1-3,.,.,CASSLDGHPGNTIYF
TRBV9,TRBJ1-2,few,TRBD1,CASSEGQGPSYGYTF
TRBV5-1,TRBJ1-5,.,TRBD1,CASSLDPGQSYQPQHF
TRBV13,TRBJ2-7,once,.,CASSLLGGPLYEQYF
TRBV19,TRBJ1-2,.,.,CASRPRGSQEGYTF
TRBV19,TRBJ1-5,.,.,CASSIGDGSNQPQHF
TRBV6-6,TRBJ2-5,.,.,CASSQGQGETQYF
TRBV28,TRBJ2-1,.,.,CASSDPAGVHEQFF
TRBV10-1,TRBJ2-3,.,TRBD2,CASSQAGTTDTQYF
TRBV6-1,TRBJ1-2,.,.,CASSEGRGNYGYTF
TRBV6-6,TRBJ2-3,.,.,CASSYPNRMGPDTQYF
TRBV23-1,TRBJ1-5,.,.,CASSWRANQPQHF
TRBV5-1,TRBJ1-6,.,.,CASSLTSNSPLHF
TRBV19,TRBJ1-3,.,.,CASRIGRTGNTIYF
TRBV7-2,TRBJ1-6,.,.,CASSLADEGVGSPLHF
TRBV18,TRBJ1-6,.,.,CASSPNGEGSPLHF
TRBV11-2,TRBJ1-2,.,.,CASSRGGTNYGYTF
TRBV7-7,TRBJ2-1,once,TRBD2,CASSSGLAGKANEQFF
TRBV6-1,TRBJ1-4,.,.,CASSEGINEKLFF
TRBV2,TRBJ2-1,.,.,CAGQGLARYNEQFF
TRBV7-8,TRBJ2-7,.,.,CASSRGSSVYSYEQYF
TRBV9,TRBJ2-3,.,TRBD1,CASSPAGQGATDTQYF
TRBV11-2,TRBJ2-7,.,.,CASSQRGTETHEQYF
TRBV30,TRBJ2-7,.,.,CAWSAHPITYEQYF
TRBV2,TRBJ2-3,.,.,CASRAGGTDTQYF
TRBV5-1,TRBJ2-3,.,TRBD2,CASSGGLAGLGPTDTQYF
TRBV12-2,TRBJ2-3,once,.,CASRLGLNTDTQYF
TRBV9,TRBJ2-2,.,.,CASSVTGKNTGELFF
TRBV6-5,TRBJ1-5,.,TRBD1,CASSRDRGSNQPQHF
TRBV2,TRBJ2-2,.,.,CASSVRGPGELFF
TRBV5-1,TRBJ2-3,.,.,CASSPPSGTDTQYF
TRBV15,TRBJ2-1,.,TRBD2,CATSRRETYNEQFF
TRBV4-2,TRBJ2-1,.,TRBD1,CASSPQDRGLNEQFF
TRBV18,TRBJ1-3,.,.,CASSPNRGMYGNTIYF
TRBV2,TRBJ1-5,.,.,CASSAGDGRIQHF
TRBV18,TRBJ2-3,.,.,CASSPPARGTDTQYF